This T cell receptor beta chain stems from a study of control samples from healthy donors and cancer patients (TCRdb year 2020). Library creation used the immunoSEQ multiplex PCR assay. Imported from immuneACCESS, the table was reduced by TCRdb to in-frame sequences with V and J called. These copies leave out some clones; in studies compared against another copy, an unresolved V gene accounts for under half, and the cause of the remainder is not known. This sample lists around 55,000 clones; about 96% were detected once. The biggest ten clones account for less than 1.1% of the sample. Concerning this clone itself: No antigen is known for it. Base qualities were left out, and no much larger clone turns up one base away.

The CDR3 starts with the cysteine, ends with the phenylalanine, and has 13 residues. Kept here is only the CDR3 DNA, which spans 39 bases and is read in frame from base 1. The germline V gene (reference sequence) yields SGHKS for CDR1 and YYEKEE for CDR2. V is cut by 4 bases and J by 1 base, and the space between the germline ends is 8 bases. Here the chain combines TRBV5-5 and TRBJ1-2, with no confident D gene call. This receptor was obtained from a woman aged 18-35 years in good health. Sequencing was carried out using blood. The encoded CDR3 is CASSPTRNYGYTF. The nucleotide sequence reads TGTGCCAGCAGCCCTACACGTAACTATGGCTACACCTTC.